This section outlines one TCR beta chain sequence together with its context. No antigen is known for it. The sample belongs to a study of cytomegalovirus exposure and HLA in healthy donors. Points from the study as a whole: Some V segments, TRBV6-2 and TRBV6-3 among them, were indistinguishable and were therefore excluded. Cytomegalovirus association was listed for about 180 TCR beta chains. Most TCR sequences were rare, but some public TCRs occurred in many donors.

In germline, CDR1 is MGHDK, CDR2 SYGVNS. The CDR3 has 14 amino acids. V gave up 1 base and J gave up 3 bases, with 10 bases separating them. The PCR was carried out with 60 Vbeta primers and 13 Jbeta primers. Generated by immunoSEQ multiplex PCR, the TCRdb table keeps only in-frame clones and is missing some. The sample has 85,000 to 120,000 clones, about four fifths seen once. The V and J genes are TRBV25-1 and TRBJ2-7; maybe TRBD1 (6 bases). The receptor's source is a man aged 50-60 years in good health and CMV-seronegative. Material for sequencing was PBMCs. CDR3 nucleotides: TGTGCCAGCAGTGAATTCGGACAGAGCTACGAGCAGTACTTC. Translation: CASSEFGQSYEQYF.